This T cell receptor (beta chain) stems from a study of T-cell reconstitution after alpha-beta-depleted transplantation in children. This clonotype was recorded many times. Using unique molecular identifiers, the investigators prepared the TCRbeta library. TCRdb re-analysed the PCR reads in MiXCR, keeping a single row per CDR3 protein. The data show around 240,000 distinct CDR3 sequences, with over 9.5% seen just once and over 4.5% held by the top ten. Germline V gene lookup returns CDR1 SGHRS and CDR2 YFSETQ. CDR3 length equals 13 residues. The V gene end was trimmed by 5 bases and the J gene end by 2 bases; junction bases not matched to a gene: 3.

This clonotype was sampled from a human donor who donated a stem cell graft to a child with SCID. The chain joins TRBV5-1 to TRBJ2-5, with 7 bases fitting TRBD1. The input for sequencing was PBMCs from the stem cell graft donor, taken from the stem cell graft. The DNA for the CDR3 is TGCGCCAGCAGTCGGACAGGTCAAGAGACCCAGTACTTC. Translating it yields CASSRTGQETQYF. The whole variable domain, filled in from reference TRBV5-1 and TRBJ2-5, reads KAGVTQTPRYLIKTRGQQVTLSCSPISGHRSVSWYQQTPGQGLQFLFEYFSETQRNKGNFPGRFSGRQFSNSRSEMNVSTLELGDSALYLCASSRTGQETQYFGPGTRLLVL.